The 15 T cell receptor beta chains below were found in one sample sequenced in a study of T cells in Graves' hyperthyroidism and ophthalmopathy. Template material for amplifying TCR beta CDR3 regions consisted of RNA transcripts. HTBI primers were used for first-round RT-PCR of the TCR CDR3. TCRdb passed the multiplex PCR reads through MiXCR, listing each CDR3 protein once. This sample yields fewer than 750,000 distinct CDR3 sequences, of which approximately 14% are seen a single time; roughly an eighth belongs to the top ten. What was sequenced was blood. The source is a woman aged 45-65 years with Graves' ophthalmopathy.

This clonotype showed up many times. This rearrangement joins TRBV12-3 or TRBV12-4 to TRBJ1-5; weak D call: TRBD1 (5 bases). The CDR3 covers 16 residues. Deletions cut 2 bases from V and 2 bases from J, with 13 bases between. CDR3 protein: CASSLRGSSGNQPQHF. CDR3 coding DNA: TGTGCCAGCAGTTTACGGGGGAGTTCAGGCAATCAGCCCCAGCATTTT.

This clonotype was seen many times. The CDR3 region is CASSLILGTVQETQYF. The CDR3 DNA is TGCGCCAGCAGCTTGATCTTAGGCACGGTACAAGAGACCCAGTACTTC. The genes are TRBV5-1 and TRBJ2-5; D is uncertain. V lost 1 base and J lost 2, with 15 bases in between. Germline values: CDR1 SGHRS, CDR2 YFSETQ. This CDR3 spans 16 amino acids.

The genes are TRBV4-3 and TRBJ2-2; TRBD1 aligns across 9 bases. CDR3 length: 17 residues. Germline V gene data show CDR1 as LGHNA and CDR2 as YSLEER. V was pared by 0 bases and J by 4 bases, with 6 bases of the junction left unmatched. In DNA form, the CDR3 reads TGCGCCAGCAGCCAAGAGCCAACAGGGGGCGGCACCGGGGAGCTGTTTTTT. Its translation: CASSQEPTGGGTGELFF.

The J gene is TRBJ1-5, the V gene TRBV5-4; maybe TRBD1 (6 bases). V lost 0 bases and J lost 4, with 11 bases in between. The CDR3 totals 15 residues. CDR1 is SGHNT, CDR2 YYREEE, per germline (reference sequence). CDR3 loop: CASSLEGGVNQPQHF. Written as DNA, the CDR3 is TGTGCCAGCAGCTTGGAGGGGGGCGTTAATCAGCCCCAGCATTTT.

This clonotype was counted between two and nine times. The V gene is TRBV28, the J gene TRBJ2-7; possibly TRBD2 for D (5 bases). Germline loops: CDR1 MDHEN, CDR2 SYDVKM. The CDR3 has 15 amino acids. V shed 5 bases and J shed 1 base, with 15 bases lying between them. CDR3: CASSPPGINSYEQYF. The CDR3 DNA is TGTGCCAGCAGTCCGCCCGGGATCAATTCCTACGAGCAGTACTTC.

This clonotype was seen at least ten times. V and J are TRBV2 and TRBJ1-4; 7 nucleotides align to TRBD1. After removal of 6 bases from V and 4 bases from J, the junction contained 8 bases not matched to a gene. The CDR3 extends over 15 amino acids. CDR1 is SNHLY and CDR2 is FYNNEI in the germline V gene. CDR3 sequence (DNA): TGTGCCAGCAGCAGACAGGGATTCGGTAATGAAAAACTGTTTTTT. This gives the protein CASSRQGFGNEKLFF.

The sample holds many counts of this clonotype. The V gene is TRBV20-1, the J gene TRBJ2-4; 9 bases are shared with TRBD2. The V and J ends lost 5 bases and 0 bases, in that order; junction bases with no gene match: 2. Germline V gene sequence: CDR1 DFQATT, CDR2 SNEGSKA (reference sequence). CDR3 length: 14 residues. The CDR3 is CSALAGIAKNIQYF. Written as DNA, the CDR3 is TGCAGTGCTCTAGCGGGAATAGCCAAAAACATTCAGTACTTC.

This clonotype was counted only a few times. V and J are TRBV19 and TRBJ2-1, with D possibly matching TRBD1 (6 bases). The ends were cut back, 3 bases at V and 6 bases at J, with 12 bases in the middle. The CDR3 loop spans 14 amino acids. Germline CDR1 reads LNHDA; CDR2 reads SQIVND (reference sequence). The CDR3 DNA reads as TGTGCCAGTAGTATTCCGACAGGAGTCAATGAGCAGTTCTTC. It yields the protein CASSIPTGVNEQFF.

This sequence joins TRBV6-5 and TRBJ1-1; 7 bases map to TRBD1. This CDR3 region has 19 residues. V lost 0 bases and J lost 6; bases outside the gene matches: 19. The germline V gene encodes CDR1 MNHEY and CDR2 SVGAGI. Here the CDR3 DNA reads TGTGCCAGCAGTTACTCGACGTTTCAGGGGGGAGGAAGGTACGCTGAAGCTTTCTTT. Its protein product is CASSYSTFQGGGRYAEAFF.

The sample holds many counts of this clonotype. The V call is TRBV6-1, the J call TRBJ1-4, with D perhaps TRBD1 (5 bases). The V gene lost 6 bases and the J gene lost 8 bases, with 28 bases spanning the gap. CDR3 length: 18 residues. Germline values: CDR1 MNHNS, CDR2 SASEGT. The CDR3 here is CASSVSPFGAGFGEKLFF. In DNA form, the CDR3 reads TGTGCCAGCAGCGTATCCCCTTTTGGGGCAGGGTTTGGCGAAAAACTGTTTTTT.

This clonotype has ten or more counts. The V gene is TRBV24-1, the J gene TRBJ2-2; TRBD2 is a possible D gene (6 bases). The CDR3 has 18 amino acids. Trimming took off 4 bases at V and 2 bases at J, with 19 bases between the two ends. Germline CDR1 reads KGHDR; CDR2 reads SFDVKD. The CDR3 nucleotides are TGTGCCACCAGTGACCCTTCGTTCCGGGGGAGCAACACCGGGGAGCTGTTTTTT. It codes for CATSDPSFRGSNTGELFF.

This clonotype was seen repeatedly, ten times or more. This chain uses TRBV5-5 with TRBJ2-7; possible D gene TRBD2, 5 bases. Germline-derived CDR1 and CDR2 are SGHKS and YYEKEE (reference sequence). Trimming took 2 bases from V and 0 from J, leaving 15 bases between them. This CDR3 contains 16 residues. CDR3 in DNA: TGTGCCAGCAGCTTCCCGGGATCACTCAGCTCCTACGAGCAGTACTTC. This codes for CASSFPGSLSSYEQYF.

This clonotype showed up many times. CDR3 in amino acids: CATSRQGGSPLHF. The CDR3 region has the DNA TGTGCCACAAGTCGGCAGGGGGGTTCACCCCTCCACTTT. The J gene is TRBJ1-6, the V gene TRBV10-3; 7 bases map to TRBD1. The CDR3 covers 13 residues. The junction had 9 bases not matched to a gene; V was cut back by 10 bases and J by 9 bases. Germline assignment: CDR1 ENHRY and CDR2 SYGVKD.

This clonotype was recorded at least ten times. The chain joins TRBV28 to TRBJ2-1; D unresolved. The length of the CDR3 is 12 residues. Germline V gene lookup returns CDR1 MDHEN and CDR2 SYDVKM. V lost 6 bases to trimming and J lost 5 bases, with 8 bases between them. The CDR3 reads CASRSTDNEQFF. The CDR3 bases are TGTGCCAGCAGATCTACGGACAATGAGCAGTTCTTC. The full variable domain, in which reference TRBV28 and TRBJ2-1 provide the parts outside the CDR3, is DVKVTQSSRYLVKRTGEKVFLECVQDMDHENMFWYRQDPGLGLRLIYFSYDVKMKEKGDIPEGYSVSREKKERFSLILESASTNQTSMYLCASRSTDNEQFFGPGTRLTVL.

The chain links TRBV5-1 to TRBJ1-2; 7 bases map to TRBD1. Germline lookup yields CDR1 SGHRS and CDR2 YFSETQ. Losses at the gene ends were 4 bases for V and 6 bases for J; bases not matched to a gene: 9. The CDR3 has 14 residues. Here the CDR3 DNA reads TGCGCCAGCAGCCCCGACAGGGAGTTGGATGGCTACACCTTC. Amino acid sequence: CASSPDRELDGYTF.